These T cell receptor beta chains were read from a single sample in a study of cytotoxic CD8 clonotypes in ibrutinib-treated CLL. The table came from immunoSEQ multiplex PCR; TCRdb's copy has only in-frame clones and leaves some out. The repertoire holds about 160,000 clones, with 70% to 85% as singletons. The material sequenced was PBMCs, taken after 12 months of ibrutinib treatment. Source of these receptors: a human donor with chronic lymphocytic leukemia. CDR3s include the opening cysteine and the closing phenylalanine or tryptophan. The D gene is left open where the match is weak. The listing skips clone size in some rows; elsewhere it reads once, few, many or a size class.

abundance	d_gene	v_gene	j_gene	CDR3aa	CDR3nt
.	.	TRBV4-3	TRBJ1-2	CASSQEVEGANYGYTF	TGCGCCAGCAGCCAAGAAGTAGAGGGAGCTAACTATGGCTACACCTTC
.	TRBD1	TRBV7-9	TRBJ1-4	CASSKQGGNEKLFF	TGTGCCAGCAGCAAACAGGGGGGAAATGAAAAACTGTTTTTT
once	.	TRBV5-1	TRBJ1-2	CASSATGMDGYTF	TGCGCCAGCAGCGCGACAGGAATGGATGGCTACACCTTC
.	TRBD1	TRBV29-1	TRBJ1-5	CSVTAGTGNQPQHF	TGCAGCGTTACCGCCGGGACAGGGAATCAGCCCCAGCATTTT
once	.	TRBV28	TRBJ1-4	CASSLITGPTNEKLFF	TGTGCCAGCAGTTTAATTACCGGGCCAACTAATGAAAAACTGTTTTTT
.	TRBD1	TRBV28	TRBJ1-4	CASSPPQWQGEKLFF	TGTGCCAGCAGTCCCCCGCAGTGGCAGGGGGAGAAACTGTTTTTT
.	TRBD2	TRBV5-6	TRBJ2-7	CASSGGGRAREQYF	TGTGCCAGCAGCGGGGGCGGGAGGGCCCGCGAGCAGTACTTC
once	TRBD2	TRBV6-4	TRBJ2-1	CASSDSPTSGGYNEQFF	TGTGCCAGCAGTGACTCCCCGACTAGCGGGGGGTACAATGAGCAGTTCTTC
.	.	TRBV28	TRBJ2-1	CASAAAGRGADEQFF	TGTGCCAGCGCCGCCGCGGGGCGGGGAGCGGATGAGCAGTTCTTC
.	.	TRBV28	TRBJ2-7	CASSSPQGGPSSYEQYF	TGTGCCAGCAGTTCCCCCCAGGGCGGGCCAAGCTCCTACGAGCAGTACTTC
.	.	TRBV7-2	TRBJ1-2	CASIPAGTRGYTF	TGTGCCAGCATCCCCGCCGGGACGAGGGGCTACACCTTC
.	.	TRBV5-4	TRBJ2-1	CASSLEATSYNEQFF	TGTGCCAGCAGCTTGGAAGCAACCTCCTACAATGAGCAGTTCTTC
once	TRBD2	TRBV4-2	TRBJ2-3	CASSQMGLAGGPGDTQYF	TGTGCCAGCAGCCAGATGGGACTAGCGGGAGGACCTGGAGATACGCAGTATTTT
.	.	TRBV4-2	TRBJ2-7	CASSPGESYEQYF	TGTGCCAGCAGTCCCGGGGAGAGCTACGAGCAGTACTTC
once	.	TRBV18	TRBJ1-2	CASSPTTNYGYTF	TGTGCCAGCTCACCGACTACTAACTATGGCTACACCTTC
.	TRBD1	TRBV6-5	TRBJ2-4	CASRLGTVNIQYF	TGTGCCAGCAGGCTCGGGACAGTAAACATTCAGTACTTC
.	TRBD2	TRBV4-1	TRBJ2-5	CASSRGGGETQYF	TGCGCCAGCAGCCGTGGGGGGGGAGAGACCCAGTACTTC
.	TRBD1	TRBV28	TRBJ1-2	CASSPGQGNYGYTF	TGTGCCAGCAGCCCGGGACAGGGAAATTATGGCTACACCTTC
.	.	TRBV29-1	TRBJ1-1	CSVARGNTEAFF	TGCAGCGTTGCCAGGGGGAACACTGAAGCTTTCTTT
once	.	TRBV11-3	TRBJ2-1	CASSLEGLSSNEQFF	TGTGCCAGCAGCTTGGAGGGACTTAGCTCCAATGAGCAGTTCTTC
once	.	TRBV7-9	TRBJ1-5	CASRTGGQPQHF	TGTGCCAGCAGGACGGGAGGTCAGCCCCAGCATTTT
once	.	TRBV5-1	TRBJ2-7	CASSLGAGSYEQYF	TGCGCCAGCAGCCTAGGGGCAGGAAGTTACGAGCAGTACTTC
.	TRBD1	TRBV7-2	TRBJ2-7	CASSLAGQGASEQYF	TGTGCCAGCAGCTTAGCGGGGCAGGGGGCGAGTGAGCAGTACTTC
once	.	TRBV5-8	TRBJ2-7	CASSLGFYEQYF	TGTGCCAGCAGCCTAGGCTTCTACGAGCAGTACTTC
.	.	TRBV5-1	TRBJ2-6	CASSLEPQRGVSSGANVLTF	TGCGCCAGCAGCTTGGAGCCCCAACGTGGCGTTAGCTCTGGGGCCAACGTCCTGACTTTC
.	.	TRBV14	TRBJ1-3	CASSQRGQSRTIYF	TGTGCCAGCAGCCAACGGGGACAATCTCGCACCATATATTTT
.	.	TRBV11-2	TRBJ1-3	CASRDGTLGGNTIYF	TGTGCCAGCAGGGACGGGACCCTTGGGGGAAACACCATATATTTT
once	TRBD2	TRBV14	TRBJ2-1	CASSPIWTSGRPGEQFF	TGTGCCAGCAGCCCTATCTGGACTAGCGGACGTCCAGGGGAGCAGTTCTTC
few	.	TRBV28	TRBJ1-6	CASSLYGRGRGSPLHF	TGTGCCAGCAGTTTATACGGCAGGGGCCGTGGTTCACCCCTCCACTTT
.	TRBD2	TRBV19	TRBJ2-7	CVWAGVNYEQYF	TGTGTCTGGGCGGGGGTGAACTACGAGCAGTACTTC
.	.	TRBV30	TRBJ1-6	CAWSVTVYNSPLHF	TGTGCCTGGAGTGTAACAGTCTATAATTCACCCCTCCACTTT
.	.	TRBV9	TRBJ2-5	CASSVDVREKAQETQYF	TGTGCCAGCAGCGTAGACGTCAGGGAAAAAGCGCAAGAGACCCAGTACTTC
.	TRBD1	TRBV15	TRBJ2-3	CATSSNTGTGPADTQYF	TGTGCCACCAGCTCAAACACCGGGACAGGACCGGCAGATACGCAGTATTTT
.	TRBD2	TRBV27	TRBJ2-5	CASKQTSGSLVETQYF	TGTGCCAGCAAGCAGACTAGCGGGAGTCTCGTGGAGACCCAGTACTTC
.	.	TRBV29-1	TRBJ1-5	CSVEDGAGFQHF	TGCAGCGTTGAAGATGGGGCAGGTTTCCAGCATTTT
.	TRBD1	TRBV27	TRBJ2-7	CASSFGTGGVYEQYF	TGTGCCAGCAGTTTTGGGACAGGAGGCGTCTACGAGCAGTACTTC
.	TRBD1	TRBV7-6	TRBJ1-5	CASSTGTGNQPQHF	TGTGCCAGCAGCACCGGGACAGGCAATCAGCCCCAGCATTTT
.	.	TRBV7-8	TRBJ2-1	CASSPSPGEQFF	TGTGCCAGCAGCCCATCCCCTGGCGAGCAGTTCTTC
.	.	TRBV11-3	TRBJ2-1	CASSLGGIFEQFF	TGTGCCAGCAGCTTAGGAGGCATTTTCGAGCAGTTCTTC
.	.	TRBV7-2	TRBJ1-2	CASSLSRDTDYGYTF	TGTGCCAGCAGCTTAAGCCGGGACACAGACTATGGCTACACCTTC
.	TRBD1	TRBV7-2	TRBJ2-1	CASSFDRGSYNEQFF	TGTGCCAGCAGCTTTGACAGGGGCTCCTACAATGAGCAGTTCTTC
few	.	TRBV7-9	TRBJ2-4	CASSLRGQFFDIAKNIQYF	TGTGCCAGCAGCTTAAGAGGGCAGTTTTTCGACATAGCCAAAAACATTCAGTACTTC